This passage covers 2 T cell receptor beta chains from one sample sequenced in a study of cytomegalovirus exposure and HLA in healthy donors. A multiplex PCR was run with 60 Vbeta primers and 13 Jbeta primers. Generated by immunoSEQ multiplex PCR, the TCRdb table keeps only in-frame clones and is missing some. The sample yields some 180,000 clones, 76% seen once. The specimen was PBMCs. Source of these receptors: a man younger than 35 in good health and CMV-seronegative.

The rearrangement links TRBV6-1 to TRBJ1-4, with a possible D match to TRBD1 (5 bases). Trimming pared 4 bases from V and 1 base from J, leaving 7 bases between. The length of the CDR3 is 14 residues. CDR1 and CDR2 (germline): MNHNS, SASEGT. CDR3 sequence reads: CASSVTETNEKLFF. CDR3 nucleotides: TGTGCCAGCAGTGTGACAGAAACTAATGAAAAACTGTTTTTT.

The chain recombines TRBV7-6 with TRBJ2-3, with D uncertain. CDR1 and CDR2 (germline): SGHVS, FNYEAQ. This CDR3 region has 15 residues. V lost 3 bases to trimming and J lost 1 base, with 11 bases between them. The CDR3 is CASSLSASGTDTQYF. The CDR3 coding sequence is TGTGCCAGCAGCTTGAGCGCCAGCGGCACAGATACGCAGTATTTT.